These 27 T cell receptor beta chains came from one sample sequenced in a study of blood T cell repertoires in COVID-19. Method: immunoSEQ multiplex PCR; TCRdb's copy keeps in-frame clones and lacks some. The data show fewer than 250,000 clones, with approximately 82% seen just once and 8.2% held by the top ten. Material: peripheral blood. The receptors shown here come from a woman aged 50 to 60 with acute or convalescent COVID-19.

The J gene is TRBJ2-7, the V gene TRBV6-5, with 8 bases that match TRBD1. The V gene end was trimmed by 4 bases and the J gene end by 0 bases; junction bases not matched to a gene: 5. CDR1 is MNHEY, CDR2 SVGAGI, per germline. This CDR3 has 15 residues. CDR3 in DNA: TGTGCCAGCAGTTCCCGGGACAGGCGCTCCTACGAGCAGTACTTC. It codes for CASSSRDRRSYEQYF.

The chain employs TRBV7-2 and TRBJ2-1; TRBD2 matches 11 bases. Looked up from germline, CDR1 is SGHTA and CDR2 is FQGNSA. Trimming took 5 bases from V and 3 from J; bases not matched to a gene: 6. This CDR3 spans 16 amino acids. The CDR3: CASSRGLAEGYNEQFF. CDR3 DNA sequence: TGTGCCAGCAGCCGGGGACTAGCGGAGGGCTACAATGAGCAGTTCTTC.

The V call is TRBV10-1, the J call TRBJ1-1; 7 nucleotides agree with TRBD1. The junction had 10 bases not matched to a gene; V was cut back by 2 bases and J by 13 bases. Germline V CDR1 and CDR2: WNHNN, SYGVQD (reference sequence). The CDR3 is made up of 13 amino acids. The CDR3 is CASSEGAGGEVFF. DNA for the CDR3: TGCGCCAGCAGTGAGGGGGCAGGGGGAGAGGTTTTCTTT.

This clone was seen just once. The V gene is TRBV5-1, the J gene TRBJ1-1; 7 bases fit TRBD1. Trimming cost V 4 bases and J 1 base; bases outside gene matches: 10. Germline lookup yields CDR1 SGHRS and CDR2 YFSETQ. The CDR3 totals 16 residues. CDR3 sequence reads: CASSVSPGTENTEAFF. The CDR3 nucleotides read TGCGCCAGCAGCGTAAGCCCCGGGACAGAGAACACTGAAGCTTTCTTT. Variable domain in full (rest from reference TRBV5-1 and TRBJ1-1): KAGVTQTPRYLIKTRGQQVTLSCSPISGHRSVSWYQQTPGQGLQFLFEYFSETQRNKGNFPGRFSGRQFSNSRSEMNVSTLELGDSALYLCASSVSPGTENTEAFFGQGTRLTVV.

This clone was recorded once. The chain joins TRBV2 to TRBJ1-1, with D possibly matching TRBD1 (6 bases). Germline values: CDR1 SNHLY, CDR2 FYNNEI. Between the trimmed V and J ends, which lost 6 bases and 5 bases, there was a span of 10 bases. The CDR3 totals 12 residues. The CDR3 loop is CASRLGQTEAFF. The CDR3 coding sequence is TGTGCCAGCAGGCTGGGACAAACTGAAGCTTTCTTT. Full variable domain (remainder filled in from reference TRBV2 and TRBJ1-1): EPEVTQTPSHQVTQMGQEVILRCVPISNHLYFYWYRQILGQKVEFLVSFYNNEISEKSEIFDDQFSVERPDGSNFTLKIRSTKLEDSAMYFCASRLGQTEAFFGQGTRLTVV.

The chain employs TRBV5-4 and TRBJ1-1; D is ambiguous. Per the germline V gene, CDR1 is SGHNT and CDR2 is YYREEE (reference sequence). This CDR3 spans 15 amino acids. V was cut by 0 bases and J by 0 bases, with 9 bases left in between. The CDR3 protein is CASSLGGSLNTEAFF. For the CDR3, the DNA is TGTGCCAGCAGCTTGGGAGGTTCCTTGAACACTGAAGCTTTCTTT.

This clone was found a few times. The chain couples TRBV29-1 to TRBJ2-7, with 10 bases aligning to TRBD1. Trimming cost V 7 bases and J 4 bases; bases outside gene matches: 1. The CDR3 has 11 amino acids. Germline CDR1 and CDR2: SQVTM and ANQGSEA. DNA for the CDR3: TGCAGCGGGGGACAGGGGTACGAGCAGTACTTC. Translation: CSGGQGYEQYF.

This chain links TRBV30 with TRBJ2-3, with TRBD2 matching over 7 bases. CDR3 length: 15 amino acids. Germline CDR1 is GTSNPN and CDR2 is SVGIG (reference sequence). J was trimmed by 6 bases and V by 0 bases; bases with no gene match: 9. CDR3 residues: CAWSVGAGVRDTQYF. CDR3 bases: TGTGCCTGGAGTGTAGGGGCGGGAGTTAGGGATACGCAGTATTTT.

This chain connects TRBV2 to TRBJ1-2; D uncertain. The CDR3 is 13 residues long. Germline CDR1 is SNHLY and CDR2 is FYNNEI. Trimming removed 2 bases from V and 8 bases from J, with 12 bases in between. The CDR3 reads CASSESREWGYTF. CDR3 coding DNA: TGTGCCAGCAGTGAATCGAGGGAATGGGGCTACACCTTC. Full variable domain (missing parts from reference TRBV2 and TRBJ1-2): EPEVTQTPSHQVTQMGQEVILRCVPISNHLYFYWYRQILGQKVEFLVSFYNNEISEKSEIFDDQFSVERPDGSNFTLKIRSTKLEDSAMYFCASSESREWGYTFGSGTRLTVV.

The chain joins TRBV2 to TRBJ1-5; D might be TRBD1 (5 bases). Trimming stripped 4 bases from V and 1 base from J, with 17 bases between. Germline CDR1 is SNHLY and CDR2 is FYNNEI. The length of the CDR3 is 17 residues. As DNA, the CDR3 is TGTGCCAGCAGTGTCCTCCTGGGGGGGAAAAGCAATCAGCCCCAGCATTTT. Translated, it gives CASSVLLGGKSNQPQHF.

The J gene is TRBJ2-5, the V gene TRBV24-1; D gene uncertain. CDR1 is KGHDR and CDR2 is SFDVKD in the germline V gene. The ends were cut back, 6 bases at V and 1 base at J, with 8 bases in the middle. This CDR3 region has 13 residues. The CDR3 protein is CATSTHTQETQYF. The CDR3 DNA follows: TGTGCCACCAGTACGCACACCCAAGAGACCCAGTACTTC.

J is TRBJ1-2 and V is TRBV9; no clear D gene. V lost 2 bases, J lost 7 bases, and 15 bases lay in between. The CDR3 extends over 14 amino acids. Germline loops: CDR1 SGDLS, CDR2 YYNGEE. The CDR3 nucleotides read TGTGCCAGCAGCGTTTCTGGGCCCACCGGTGGCTACACCTTC. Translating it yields CASSVSGPTGGYTF. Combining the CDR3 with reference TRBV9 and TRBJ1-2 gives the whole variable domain DSGVTQTPKHLITATGQRVTLRCSPRSGDLSVYWYQQSLDQGLQFLIQYYNGEERAKGNILERFSAQQFPDLHSELNLSSLELGDSALYFCASSVSGPTGGYTFGSGTRLTVV.

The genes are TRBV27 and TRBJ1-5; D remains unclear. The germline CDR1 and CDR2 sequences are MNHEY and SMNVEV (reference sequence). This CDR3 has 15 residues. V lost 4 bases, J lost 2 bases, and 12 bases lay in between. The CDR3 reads CASSSGSWGNQPQHF. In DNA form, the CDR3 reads TGTGCCAGCAGTTCCGGGTCCTGGGGCAATCAGCCCCAGCATTTT.

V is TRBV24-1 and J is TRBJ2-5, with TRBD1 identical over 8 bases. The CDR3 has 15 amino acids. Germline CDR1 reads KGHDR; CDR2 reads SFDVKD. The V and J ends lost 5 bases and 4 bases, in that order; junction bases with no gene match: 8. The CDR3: CATSVLTGDAETQYF. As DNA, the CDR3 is TGTGCCACCAGTGTCCTGACAGGGGACGCAGAGACCCAGTACTTC.

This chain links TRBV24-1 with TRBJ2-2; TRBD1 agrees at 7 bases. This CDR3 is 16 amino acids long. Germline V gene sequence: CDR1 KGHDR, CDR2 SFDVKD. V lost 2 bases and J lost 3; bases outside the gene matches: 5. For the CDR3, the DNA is TGTGCCACCAGTGATTCAGGGGGACAGTACACCGGGGAGCTGTTTTTT. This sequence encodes CATSDSGGQYTGELFF.

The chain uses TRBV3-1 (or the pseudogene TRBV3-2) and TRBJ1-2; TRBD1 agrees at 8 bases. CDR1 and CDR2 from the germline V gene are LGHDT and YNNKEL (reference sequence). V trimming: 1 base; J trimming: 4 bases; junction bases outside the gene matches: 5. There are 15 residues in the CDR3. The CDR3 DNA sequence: TGTGCCAGCAGCCAAGCCGGACAGGGACGCTATGGCTACACCTTC. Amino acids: CASSQAGQGRYGYTF.

CDR3 nucleotide sequence: TGCGCCAGCAGACCTACAGGGGGCGGAGAGACCCAGTACTTC. It translates to CASRPTGGGETQYF. V gene TRBV5-1 combines with J gene TRBJ2-5, with 9 bases fitting TRBD1. Germline V gene lookup returns CDR1 SGHRS and CDR2 YFSETQ. Trimming removed 5 bases from V and 4 bases from J; junction bases left unmatched: 6. The length of the CDR3 is 14 residues. Full variable domain (rest looked up from reference TRBV5-1 and TRBJ2-5): KAGVTQTPRYLIKTRGQQVTLSCSPISGHRSVSWYQQTPGQGLQFLFEYFSETQRNKGNFPGRFSGRQFSNSRSEMNVSTLELGDSALYLCASRPTGGGETQYFGPGTRLLVL.

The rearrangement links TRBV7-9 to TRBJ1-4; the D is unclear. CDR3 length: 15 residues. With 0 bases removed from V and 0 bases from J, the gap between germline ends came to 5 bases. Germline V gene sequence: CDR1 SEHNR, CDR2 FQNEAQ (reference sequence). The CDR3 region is CASSLAGATNEKLFF. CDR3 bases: TGTGCCAGCAGCTTAGCGGGAGCAACTAATGAAAAACTGTTTTTT. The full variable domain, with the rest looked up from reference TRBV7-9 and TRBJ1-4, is DTGVSQNPRHKITKRGQNVTFRCDPISEHNRLYWYRQTLGQGPEFLTYFQNEAQLEKSRLLSDRFSAERPKGSFSTLEIQRTEQGDSAMYLCASSLAGATNEKLFFGSGTQLSVL.

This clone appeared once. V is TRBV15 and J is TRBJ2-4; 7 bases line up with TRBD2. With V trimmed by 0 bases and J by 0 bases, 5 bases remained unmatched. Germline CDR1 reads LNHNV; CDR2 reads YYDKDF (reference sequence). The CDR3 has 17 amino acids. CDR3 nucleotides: TGTGCCACCAGCAGAGATCGGGGGGAGGGAGCCAAAAACATTCAGTACTTC. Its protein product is CATSRDRGEGAKNIQYF.

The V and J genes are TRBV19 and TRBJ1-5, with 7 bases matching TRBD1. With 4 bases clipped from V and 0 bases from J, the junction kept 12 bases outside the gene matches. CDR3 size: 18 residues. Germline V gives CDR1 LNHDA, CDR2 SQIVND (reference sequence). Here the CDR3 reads CASSRTGAGGHSNQPQHF. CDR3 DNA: TGTGCCAGTAGTAGGACTGGGGCAGGGGGGCATAGCAATCAGCCCCAGCATTTT.

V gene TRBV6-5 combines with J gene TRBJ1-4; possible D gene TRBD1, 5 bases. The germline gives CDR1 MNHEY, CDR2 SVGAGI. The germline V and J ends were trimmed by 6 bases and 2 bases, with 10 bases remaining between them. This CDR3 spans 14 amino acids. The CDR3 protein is CASRKTVTNEKLFF. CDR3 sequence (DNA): TGTGCCAGCAGGAAGACAGTCACTAATGAAAAACTGTTTTTT.

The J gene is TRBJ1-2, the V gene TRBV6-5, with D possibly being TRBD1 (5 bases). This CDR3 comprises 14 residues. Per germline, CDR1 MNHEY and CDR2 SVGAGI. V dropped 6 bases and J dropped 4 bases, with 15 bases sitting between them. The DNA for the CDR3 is TGTGCCAGCAGAACAGGTGGCACGTCCTATGGCTACACCTTC. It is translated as CASRTGGTSYGYTF.

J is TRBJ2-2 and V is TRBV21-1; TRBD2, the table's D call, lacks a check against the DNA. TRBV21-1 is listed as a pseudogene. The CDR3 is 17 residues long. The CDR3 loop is CASSKVKTSLNTGELFF. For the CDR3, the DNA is TGTGCCAGCAGCAAAGTGAAGACTAGCCTTAACACCGGGGAGCTGTTTTTT.

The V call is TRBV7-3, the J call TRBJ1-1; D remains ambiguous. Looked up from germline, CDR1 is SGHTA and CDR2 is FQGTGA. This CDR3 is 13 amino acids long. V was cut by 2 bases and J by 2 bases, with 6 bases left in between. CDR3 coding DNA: TGTGCCAGCAGCTTACCGGGTAACACTGAAGCTTTCTTT. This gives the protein CASSLPGNTEAFF.

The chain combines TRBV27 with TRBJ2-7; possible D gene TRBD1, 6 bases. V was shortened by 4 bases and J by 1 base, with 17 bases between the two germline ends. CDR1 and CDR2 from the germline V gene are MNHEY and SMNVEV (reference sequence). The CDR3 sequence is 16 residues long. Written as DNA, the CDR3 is TGTGCCAGCAGTTCCCTCCAGGGGCGAGGTTCCTACGAGCAGTACTTC. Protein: CASSSLQGRGSYEQYF.

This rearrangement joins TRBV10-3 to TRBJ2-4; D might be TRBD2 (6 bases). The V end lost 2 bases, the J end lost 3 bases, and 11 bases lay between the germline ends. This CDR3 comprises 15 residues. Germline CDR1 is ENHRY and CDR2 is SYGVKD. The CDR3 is CAISEDGGGKNIQYF. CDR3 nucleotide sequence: TGTGCCATCAGTGAGGATGGGGGAGGCAAAAACATTCAGTACTTC.

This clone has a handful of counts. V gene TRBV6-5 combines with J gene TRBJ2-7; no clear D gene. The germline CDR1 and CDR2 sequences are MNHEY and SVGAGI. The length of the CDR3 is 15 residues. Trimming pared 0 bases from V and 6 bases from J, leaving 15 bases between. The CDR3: CASSYSGIGSFEQYF. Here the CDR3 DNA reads TGTGCCAGCAGTTACTCAGGTATCGGGTCATTCGAGCAGTACTTC.